This T cell receptor (beta chain) was observed in a study of lymphopenia after photon versus proton radiotherapy (dated by TCRdb to between 2018 and 2021). Notes on the research overall: Photon and proton radiation therapy were compared by the study for their immunological effects in patients with gastrointestinal tumors who developed high-grade lymphopenia. The cohort comprised approximately 21 patients with gastrointestinal tumors who received either photon or proton therapy and then developed lymphopenia. The study was designed to characterize how the impact on the immune system differs between the two radiation modalities.

Library method: the immunoSEQ multiplex PCR assay. Alongside multiparametric flow cytometry, deep sequencing of rearranged TCR beta loci was used to profile the T cell repertoires. Held by TCRdb, this immuneACCESS table contains in-frame sequences only and omits some clones. Under half of the omission traces to an unresolved V gene where checked; the cause of the rest is unknown. This sample lists 50,000 or so clones; under 95% were detected once. The ten largest account for roughly 18% of the sample. Concerning this clone: This receptor's antigen is unknown. There are no base qualities to consult, and no much larger clone falls within one base.

According to the germline V gene (reference sequence), CDR1 reads GTSNPN and CDR2 reads SVGIG. A distance of 12 bases separates the germline ends of V and J, which lose 2 bases and 2 bases respectively. Measured from the cysteine to the phenylalanine, the CDR3 is 14 residues long. The read is trimmed to its CDR3 DNA, 42 bases read in frame from base 1. What the authors observed across the whole study: Across the cohort, among patients who died, a greater drop in TCR diversity after the nadir was inversely correlated with overall survival time. During treatment, patients who received proton therapy stayed relatively stable, whereas patients who received photon therapy lost naive T cells and TCR diversity and gained effector/memory populations. Once the lymphocyte count had reached its nadir, the repertoires of photon-treated patients showed oligoclonal expansion, particularly of CD8+ Temra cells, and this expansion drove the decline in diversity. The survival association was assessed only in patients who died, and better survival with proton therapy was presented by the authors as a possibility rather than a demonstrated result.

Here the sequenced sample was peripheral blood, taken from a patient treated with photon-based radiotherapy. The rearranged chain carries TRBV30 and TRBJ1-1, with no reliable assignment of the D segment. The origin of this receptor is a woman aged 40 to 50 with cholangiocarcinoma. The CDR3 region: CAWSSLGLNTEAFF. The DNA is as follows: TGTGCCTGGAGTTCGTTAGGACTAAACACTGAAGCTTTCTTT.